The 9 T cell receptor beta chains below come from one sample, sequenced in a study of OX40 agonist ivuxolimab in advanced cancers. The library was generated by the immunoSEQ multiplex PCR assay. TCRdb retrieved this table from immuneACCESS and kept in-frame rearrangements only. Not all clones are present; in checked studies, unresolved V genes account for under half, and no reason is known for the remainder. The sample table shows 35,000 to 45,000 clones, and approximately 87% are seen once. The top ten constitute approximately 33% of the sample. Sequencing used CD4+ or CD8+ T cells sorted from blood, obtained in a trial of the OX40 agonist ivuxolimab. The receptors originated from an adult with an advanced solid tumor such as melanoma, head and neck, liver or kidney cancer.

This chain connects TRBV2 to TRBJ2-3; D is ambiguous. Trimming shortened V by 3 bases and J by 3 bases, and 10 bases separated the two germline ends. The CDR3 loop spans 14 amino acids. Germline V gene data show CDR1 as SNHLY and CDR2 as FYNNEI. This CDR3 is CASSETLGTDTQYF. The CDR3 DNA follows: TGTGCCAGCAGTGAGACTTTGGGTACAGATACGCAGTATTTT. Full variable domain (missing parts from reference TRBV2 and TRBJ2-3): EPEVTQTPSHQVTQMGQEVILRCVPISNHLYFYWYRQILGQKVEFLVSFYNNEISEKSEIFDDQFSVERPDGSNFTLKIRSTKLEDSAMYFCASSETLGTDTQYFGPGTRLTVL.

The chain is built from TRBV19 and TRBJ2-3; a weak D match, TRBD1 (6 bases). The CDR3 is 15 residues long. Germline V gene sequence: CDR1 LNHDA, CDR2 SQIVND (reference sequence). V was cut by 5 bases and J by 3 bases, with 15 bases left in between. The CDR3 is CASSYRRGGTDTQYF. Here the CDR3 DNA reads TGTGCCAGTAGTTATCGCAGGGGTGGTACAGATACGCAGTATTTT.

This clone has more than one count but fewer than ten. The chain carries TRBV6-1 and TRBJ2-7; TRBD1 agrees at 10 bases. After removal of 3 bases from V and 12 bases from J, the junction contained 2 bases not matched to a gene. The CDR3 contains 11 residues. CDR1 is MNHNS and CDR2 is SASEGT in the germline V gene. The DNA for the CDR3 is TGTGCCAGCAGTGAGGACAGGGGGTGGTACTTC. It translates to CASSEDRGWYF.

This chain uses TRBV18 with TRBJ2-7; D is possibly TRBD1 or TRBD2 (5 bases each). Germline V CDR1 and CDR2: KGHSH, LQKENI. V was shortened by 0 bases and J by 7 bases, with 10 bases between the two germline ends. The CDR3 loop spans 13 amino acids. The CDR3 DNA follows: TGTGCCAGCTCACCACCGACTACAGGAGAGCAGTACTTC. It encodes CASSPPTTGEQYF.

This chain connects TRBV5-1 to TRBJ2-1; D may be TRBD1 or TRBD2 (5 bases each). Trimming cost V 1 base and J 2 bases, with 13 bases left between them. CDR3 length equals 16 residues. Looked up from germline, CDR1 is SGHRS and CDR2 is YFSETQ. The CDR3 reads CASSLSPGRTYNEQFF. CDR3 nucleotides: TGCGCCAGCAGCTTGTCCCCGGGACGGACCTACAATGAGCAGTTCTTC.

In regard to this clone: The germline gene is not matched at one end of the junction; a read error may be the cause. The chain's CDR3 is CAGSLELGRQNEQYF. The CDR3 DNA reads TGTGCCGGCAGCTTGGAGTTGGGACGGCAAAACGAGCAGTACTTC. The V gene is TRBV5-4, the J gene TRBJ2-7, with D perhaps TRBD1 or TRBD2 (5 bases each). Germline V gives CDR1 SGHNT, CDR2 YYREEE (reference sequence). The length of the CDR3 is 15 residues.

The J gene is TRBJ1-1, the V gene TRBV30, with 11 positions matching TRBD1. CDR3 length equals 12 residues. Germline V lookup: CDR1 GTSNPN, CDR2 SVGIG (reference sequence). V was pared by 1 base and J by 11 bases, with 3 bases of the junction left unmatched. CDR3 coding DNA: TGTGCCTGGAGTGGGGACAGGGGGTGGGCTTTCTTT. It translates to CAWSGDRGWAFF.

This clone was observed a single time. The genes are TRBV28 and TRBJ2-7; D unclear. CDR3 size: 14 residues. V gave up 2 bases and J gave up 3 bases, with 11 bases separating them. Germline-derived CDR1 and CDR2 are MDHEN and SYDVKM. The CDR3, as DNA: TGTGCCAGCAGTTTACTCTCTCCCAGCTACGAGCAGTACTTC. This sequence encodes CASSLLSPSYEQYF. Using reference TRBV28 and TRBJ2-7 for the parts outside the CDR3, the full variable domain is DVKVTQSSRYLVKRTGEKVFLECVQDMDHENMFWYRQDPGLGLRLIYFSYDVKMKEKGDIPEGYSVSREKKERFSLILESASTNQTSMYLCASSLLSPSYEQYFGPGTRLTVT.

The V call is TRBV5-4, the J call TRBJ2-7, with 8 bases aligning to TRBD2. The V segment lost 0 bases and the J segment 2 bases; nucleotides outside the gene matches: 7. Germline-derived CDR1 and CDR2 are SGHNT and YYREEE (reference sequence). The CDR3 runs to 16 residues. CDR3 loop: CASSLARGGPTYEQYF. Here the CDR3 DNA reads TGTGCCAGCAGCTTGGCCCGCGGGGGGCCGACCTACGAGCAGTACTTC.